This T cell receptor beta chain was obtained from a study of blood T cell repertoires in COVID-19. Germline values: CDR1 DFQATT, CDR2 SNEGSKA (reference sequence). V was cut by 0 bases and J by 4 bases, with 4 bases left in between. This CDR3 contains 11 residues. The protocol was immunoSEQ multiplex PCR, while the TCRdb copy is restricted to in-frame clones and leaves out a portion. The sample lists 25,000 to 35,000 clones, approximately 88% seen once, with around 0.55% in the top ten. The V call is TRBV20-1, the J call TRBJ2-7, with unresolved D. Sequenced: peripheral blood. This receptor was identified in a woman in her 40s with active or convalescent COVID-19. CDR3 bases: TGCAGTGCTAGAGACCTTTACGAGCAGTACTTC. It translates to CSARDLYEQYF.